The sequence of this T cell receptor (beta chain) was determined in a study of blood T cell repertoires in COVID-19 (TCRdb year 2020). Looking at the study overall: Samples covering the acute and convalescent phases of COVID-19 were provided by collaborators in the United States, Italy and Spain. The prospective study material was composed of cDNA or gDNA derived from T cells, B-cell-depleted T cells, or PBMCs. Subjects who had been exposed to COVID-19, were actively infected with it, or had recovered from it provided the deeply sampled blood TCRbeta repertoires that made up the dataset. The repertoires were made available in a free public database intended to serve as a resource for research on the immune response to SARS-CoV-2. The samples were drawn from the first 160 participants of the ongoing ImmuneRACE study and from over 950 subjects provided by 6 global collaborators. The sample metadata nearly always contained a de-identified subject ID, COVID-19 status, age in years and sex. Where available, HLA class I and class II types were obtained from metadata supplied by the sample provider rather than from assay-based typing. On the study overall, not on this receptor specifically: Clinical and demographic metadata were provided uncurated, with the amount varying by source and participant.

TCRbeta CDR3 regions were amplified from genomic DNA by means of the immunoSEQ Assay, a bias-controlled multiplex PCR. The study's own analysis went as follows. Nucleated cell counts per sample were estimated from amplification of reference gene primers within the assay. Sequence reads were collapsed and filtered to measure the absolute abundance of every unique TCRbeta CDR3 rearrangement. Productive Simpson clonality was computed per sample as the square root of Simpson's diversity index over productive rearrangements. Drawn from immuneACCESS, this table holds only the in-frame rearrangements with V and J called that TCRdb kept. Clones are partly lost; checked studies trace under half to an unresolved V gene and leave the rest unexplained. V and J calls and clone size are given by that table; D and trimming were obtained from the DNA. The sample data list about 110,000 clones, and over 65% of these were observed just once. The ten largest clones add up to about 1.8% of the sample.

Each collaborating institution followed its own protocols to collect whole blood in K2EDTA tubes. For TCRbeta analysis, collaborator samples were shipped as frozen whole blood, as isolated PBMCs, or as DNA extracted from either sample type. The CDR1 and CDR2 encoded by the germline V gene are SGDLS and YYNGEE. V and J lose 6 bases and 4 bases, and a span of 17 bases separates them. The CDR3 numbers 15 residues from cysteine through phenylalanine. Only the CDR3 DNA stays, 45 bases, in frame from base 1. Comments on this clone: The antigen it binds to is not known. Per-base qualities were not stored, and no clone one base away is much larger.

The source of this sequence is a woman aged 40 to 50 with acute or convalescent COVID-19. The sequence links TRBV9 to TRBJ2-1, and the D gene may be TRBD1, 6 bases matching. The specimen was peripheral blood. CDR3 loop: CASTPRGDAYNEQFF. DNA sequence: TGTGCCAGCACCCCCAGGGGCGACGCATACAATGAGCAGTTCTTC. With all but the CDR3 taken from the reference TRBV9 and TRBJ2-1 genes, the full variable domain is: DSGVTQTPKHLITATGQRVTLRCSPRSGDLSVYWYQQSLDQGLQFLIQYYNGEERAKGNILERFSAQQFPDLHSELNLSSLELGDSALYFCASTPRGDAYNEQFFGPGTRLTVL.